This is a list of T cell receptor beta chains from one sample in a study of blood T cell repertoires in COVID-19. The repertoire was sequenced with immunoSEQ multiplex PCR; TCRdb's copy has only in-frame clones and lacks some. The sample records some 52,000 clones, under 90% being singletons. Material: peripheral blood. Receptors were obtained from a human donor in a cohort sampled during active COVID-19. Both conserved end residues are part of each CDR3. The order of the fields is CDR3 length, V gene, D gene, CDR3 protein. A D gene is named only where the DNA matches it firmly.

cdr3_length: 15
v_call: TRBV6-5
d_call: .
cdr3_aa: CASSYADLTRGTQYF

cdr3_length: 18
v_call: TRBV28
d_call: .
cdr3_aa: CASSFWTIWGGSNQPQHF

cdr3_length: 15
v_call: TRBV11-2
d_call: TRBD1
cdr3_aa: CASSLVTGGAEKLFF

cdr3_length: 13
v_call: TRBV2
d_call: .
cdr3_aa: CARSRLAGDTQYF

cdr3_length: 15
v_call: TRBV7-3
d_call: TRBD1
cdr3_aa: CASSLTGTGSYGYTF

cdr3_length: 12
v_call: TRBV12-3/TRBV12-4
d_call: TRBD1
cdr3_aa: CASSSGGQPQHF

cdr3_length: 16
v_call: TRBV11-2
d_call: TRBD1
cdr3_aa: CASSLGVPGQGFEQYF

cdr3_length: 14
v_call: TRBV5-1
d_call: .
cdr3_aa: CASSPQASNTEAFF

cdr3_length: 15
v_call: TRBV7-9
d_call: TRBD1
cdr3_aa: CASSLYGTGKGEQYF

cdr3_length: 15
v_call: TRBV18
d_call: TRBD2
cdr3_aa: CASSPEAGRTNEQFF

cdr3_length: 17
v_call: TRBV13
d_call: TRBD1
cdr3_aa: CASSLTQTGYGANVLTF

cdr3_length: 15
v_call: TRBV6-5
d_call: TRBD1
cdr3_aa: CASSYLTGGDSPLHF

cdr3_length: 12
v_call: TRBV6-5
d_call: .
cdr3_aa: CASSNRGNTIYF

cdr3_length: 14
v_call: TRBV19
d_call: .
cdr3_aa: CASRAQGSGNTIYF

cdr3_length: 15
v_call: TRBV19
d_call: TRBD1
cdr3_aa: CASSIPATGPDTQYF

cdr3_length: 12
v_call: TRBV11-2
d_call: .
cdr3_aa: CASSPGGGRAFF

cdr3_length: 15
v_call: TRBV5-1
d_call: TRBD1
cdr3_aa: CASSSGQGNTGELFF

cdr3_length: 15
v_call: TRBV5-8
d_call: .
cdr3_aa: CASSLNQGSNSPLHF

cdr3_length: 14
v_call: TRBV7-2
d_call: .
cdr3_aa: CASSPQGTFYEQYF

cdr3_length: 15
v_call: TRBV2
d_call: TRBD2
cdr3_aa: CASSHERGGPWEQYF

cdr3_length: 14
v_call: TRBV19
d_call: .
cdr3_aa: CASSRGGGNTEAFF

cdr3_length: 17
v_call: TRBV10-3
d_call: TRBD2
cdr3_aa: CAISEVLAGGSTDTQYF

cdr3_length: 18
v_call: TRBV2
d_call: TRBD1
cdr3_aa: CASRTGDRGLSPEETQYF

cdr3_length: 15
v_call: TRBV5-1
d_call: .
cdr3_aa: CASSFQGGTNEKLFF

cdr3_length: 16
v_call: TRBV5-1
d_call: .
cdr3_aa: CASSLTLWGRSPEAFF

cdr3_length: 14
v_call: TRBV6-5
d_call: TRBD1
cdr3_aa: CASSRDRRSHEQYF

cdr3_length: 17
v_call: TRBV5-1
d_call: .
cdr3_aa: CASSPLPGGNGNQPQHF

cdr3_length: 15
v_call: TRBV4-1
d_call: .
cdr3_aa: CASSQEGALTEKLFF

cdr3_length: 13
v_call: TRBV18
d_call: TRBD1
cdr3_aa: CASSGTDYNEQFF

cdr3_length: 12
v_call: TRBV12-3/TRBV12-4
d_call: .
cdr3_aa: CASSLSVRELFF

cdr3_length: 13
v_call: TRBV12-3/TRBV12-4
d_call: TRBD1
cdr3_aa: CASSLAGGVGYTF

cdr3_length: 13
v_call: TRBV25-1
d_call: .
cdr3_aa: CARISGRDTEAFF

cdr3_length: 12
v_call: TRBV29-1
d_call: TRBD2
cdr3_aa: CSGGSGGGEQYF

cdr3_length: 14
v_call: TRBV27
d_call: TRBD1
cdr3_aa: CASHGQGMAYEQYF

cdr3_length: 10
v_call: TRBV19
d_call: .
cdr3_aa: CATPGGQETF

cdr3_length: 16
v_call: TRBV7-2
d_call: .
cdr3_aa: CASSLDGMAYRNTQYF

cdr3_length: 16
v_call: TRBV28
d_call: .
cdr3_aa: CASSFPSLSGEEKLFF